One and the same sample provided the 24 T cell receptor beta chains below, sequenced in a study of early T cells in non-severe SARS-CoV-2 infection. TCRdb ran MiXCR on the 5' RACE reads and lists one entry per CDR3 protein. The table has about 110,000 distinct CDR3 sequences, around 10% seen once. The sequenced sample consisted of whole blood. The source of these receptors is an adult who was a healthcare worker with PCR-confirmed SARS-CoV-2 infection or an uninfected control (not recorded which).

This clonotype was observed a handful of times. V usage is TRBV4-1 and J usage is TRBJ2-3, with TRBD2 matching 7 bases. The V segment lost 0 bases and the J segment 2 bases; nucleotides outside the gene matches: 8. The germline CDR1 and CDR2 sequences are MGHRA and YSYEKL. The CDR3 sequence is 17 residues long. CDR3 sequence: CASSQEPSGATTDTQYF. The DNA for the CDR3 is TGCGCCAGCAGCCAAGAACCCAGCGGGGCGACCACAGATACGCAGTATTTT.

The chain combines TRBV5-6 with TRBJ2-5, with D uncertain. CDR3 length: 15 amino acids. The germline V gene has CDR1 SGHDT and CDR2 YYEEEE. Trimming pared 4 bases from V and 5 bases from J, leaving 18 bases between. The chain's CDR3 is CASSTASTQRETQYF. The CDR3 region has the DNA TGTGCCAGCAGCACCGCATCGACCCAGAGGGAGACCCAGTACTTC.

This clonotype appeared a single time. This chain joins TRBV27 and TRBJ1-1; TRBD1 is a possible D gene (5 bases). This CDR3 spans 14 amino acids. Per germline, CDR1 MNHEY and CDR2 SMNVEV (reference sequence). Trimming pared 5 bases from V and 6 bases from J, leaving 16 bases between. The CDR3 here is CASSVTGLPPEAFF. CDR3 in DNA: TGTGCCAGCAGTGTCACAGGATTGCCCCCTGAAGCTTTCTTT.

This clonotype has just one count. The chain links TRBV7-8 to TRBJ1-4; 7 bases are a match to TRBD1. CDR1 and CDR2 from the germline V gene are SGHVS and FQNEAQ. With V trimmed by 0 bases and J by 10 bases, 8 bases remained unmatched. This CDR3 has 15 amino acids. CDR3 sequence reads: CASSLAQGVSGKLFF. The CDR3 DNA follows: TGTGCCAGCAGCTTAGCCCAGGGGGTTAGTGGAAAACTGTTTTTT.

The chain carries TRBV5-1 and TRBJ1-2; D remains ambiguous. This CDR3 comprises 14 residues. Trimming removed 0 bases from V and 2 bases from J, with 8 bases in between. The germline CDR1 and CDR2 sequences are SGHRS and YFSETQ. CDR3 nucleotide sequence: TGCGCCAGCAGCTTGGATTCCGTGAACTATGGCTACACCTTC. This gives the protein CASSLDSVNYGYTF.

There are many counts of this clonotype. The chain carries TRBV18 and TRBJ2-7; 11 bases are a match to TRBD2. The CDR3 has 15 residues. J lost 3 bases, V lost 6 bases, and 7 bases had no gene match. The V gene's germline CDR1 is KGHSH and CDR2 LQKENI. Here the CDR3 DNA reads TGTGCCAGCTCCCCAACCGGGACTAGCGGCTACGAGCAGTACTTC. Translated, it gives CASSPTGTSGYEQYF.

This clonotype was detected only a few times. The rearrangement joins TRBV29-1 to TRBJ1-2, with TRBD1 as a possible D gene (5 bases). Germline values: CDR1 SQVTM, CDR2 ANQGSEA. Trimming pared 7 bases from V and 5 bases from J, leaving 17 bases between. The CDR3 contains 13 residues. CDR3 DNA sequence: TGCAGCGCCCAAGGCGGAGGGGCTTATGGCTACACCTTC. Translated, it gives CSAQGGGAYGYTF.

This clonotype has more than one count but fewer than ten. The rearrangement joins TRBV6-1 to TRBJ1-2; no reliable D call. V gave up 6 bases and J gave up 4 bases, with 12 bases separating them. Germline-derived CDR1 and CDR2 are MNHNS and SASEGT. This CDR3 is built from 13 residues. The CDR3 coding sequence is TGTGCCAGCAGCAACACCCAGAGCTATGGCTACACCTTC. Encoded protein: CASSNTQSYGYTF.

This clonotype has at least ten counts. This chain uses TRBV10-2 with TRBJ2-1; D remains ambiguous. Trimming stripped 4 bases from V and 7 bases from J, with 8 bases between. CDR3 length equals 12 residues. CDR1 WSHSY and CDR2 SAAADI come from the germline V gene. CDR3 in DNA: TGCGCCAGCAGTGTTATTTTGAATGAGCAGTTCTTC. Translating gives CASSVILNEQFF.

The rearrangement links TRBV5-1 to TRBJ2-1, with unresolved D. V was shortened by 2 bases and J by 0 bases, with 9 bases between the two germline ends. This CDR3 is 15 amino acids long. The germline CDR1 and CDR2 sequences are SGHRS and YFSETQ. DNA for the CDR3: TGCGCCAGCAGCTTTACACGGAGCTCCTACAATGAGCAGTTCTTC. This encodes CASSFTRSSYNEQFF. The whole variable domain, remainder taken from reference TRBV5-1 and TRBJ2-1, is KAGVTQTPRYLIKTRGQQVTLSCSPISGHRSVSWYQQTPGQGLQFLFEYFSETQRNKGNFPGRFSGRQFSNSRSEMNVSTLELGDSALYLCASSFTRSSYNEQFFGPGTRLTVL.

A few counts support this clonotype. In DNA, the CDR3 is TGTGCCAGCAGCCGGATCTCCAGGAACACTGAAGCTTTCTTT. The encoded protein is CASSRISRNTEAFF. The chain has TRBV3-1 and TRBJ1-1; D remains unclear. Germline V gene sequence: CDR1 LGHDT, CDR2 YNNKEL (reference sequence). The CDR3 is 14 amino acids. V gave up 4 bases and J gave up 1 base, with 10 bases separating them. The entire variable domain, with the rest obtained from reference TRBV3-1 and TRBJ1-1, is as follows: DTAVSQTPKYLVTQMGNDKSIKCEQNLGHDTMYWYKQDSKKFLKIMFSYNNKELIINETVPNRFSPKSPDKAHLNLHINSLELGDSAVYFCASSRISRNTEAFFGQGTRLTVV.

The genes are TRBV20-1 and TRBJ2-2, with D hard to call. V was cut by 0 bases and J by 7 bases, with 3 bases left in between. This CDR3 is 11 amino acids long. Germline CDR1 reads DFQATT; CDR2 reads SNEGSKA (reference sequence). The CDR3 here is CSARDRGELFF. As DNA, the CDR3 is TGCAGTGCTAGAGATCGCGGGGAGCTGTTTTTT.

This clonotype came up a few times. This chain uses TRBV7-9 with TRBJ2-1; 9 bases map to TRBD2. The junction had 6 bases not matched to a gene; V was cut back by 7 bases and J by 5 bases. The CDR3 runs 14 residues. Germline CDR1 and CDR2: SEHNR and FQNEAQ (reference sequence). The CDR3 nucleotides read TGTGCCAGCACCCAGACTAGCGGCCACAATGAGCAGTTCTTC. Translated: CASTQTSGHNEQFF.

This clonotype occurred many times. V usage is TRBV11-3 and J usage is TRBJ2-6; D gene unclear. V lost 0 bases, J lost 2 bases, and 5 bases lay in between. From germline, CDR1 is SGHNT and CDR2 YENEEA. The length of the CDR3 is 15 residues. CDR3 DNA: TGTGCCAGCAGCTTAGATGGGACTGGGGCCAACGTCCTGACTTTC. As protein: CASSLDGTGANVLTF.

This clonotype was detected a few times. This chain joins TRBV24-1 and TRBJ2-1, with D possibly being TRBD1 (6 bases). The CDR3 is made up of 12 amino acids. V lost 10 bases to trimming and J lost 7 bases, with 13 bases between them. Germline V gene sequence: CDR1 KGHDR, CDR2 SFDVKD. CDR3: CATAERGNEQFF. The CDR3 region has the DNA TGTGCCACAGCCGAGAGGGGGAATGAGCAGTTCTTC.

The chain employs TRBV3-1 and TRBJ2-7; 7 bases match TRBD1. V lost 4 bases, J lost 2 bases, and 23 bases stayed unmatched. The CDR3 has 20 amino acids. Germline-derived CDR1 and CDR2 are LGHDT and YNNKEL (reference sequence). The CDR3 DNA reads as TGTGCCAGCAGCCTATCGATCGCTACAGGGGTCCCCCGACATACCTACGAGCAGTACTTC. Translating it yields CASSLSIATGVPRHTYEQYF.

This clonotype was recorded at least ten times. The chain links TRBV5-1 to TRBJ1-1; D perhaps matches TRBD1 (5 bases). V lost 0 bases to trimming and J lost 4 bases, with 13 bases between them. This CDR3 comprises 15 residues. Germline CDR1 reads SGHRS; CDR2 reads YFSETQ. The CDR3 sequence: CASSLGQGGATEAFF. The CDR3 DNA sequence: TGCGCCAGCAGCTTGGGGCAGGGTGGAGCCACTGAAGCTTTCTTT.

In the case of this clonotype: Sequence at one end of the junction differs from germline and may be a read error. This chain uses TRBV20-1 with TRBJ1-1, with 9 bases matching TRBD1. The CDR3 totals 13 residues. Germline V gene sequence: CDR1 DFQATT, CDR2 SNEGSKA (reference sequence). The CDR3 DNA follows: TGCAGTGCAGCCCTGGACAGGGGCGCTGAAGTTTTCTTT. It is translated as CSAALDRGAEVFF.

This clonotype was recorded at least ten times. The V gene is TRBV12-3 or TRBV12-4, the J gene TRBJ2-7; the D gene could be TRBD1 or TRBD2 (5 bases each). The CDR3 consists of 13 residues. Trimming stripped 6 bases from V and 5 bases from J, with 14 bases between. The DNA of the CDR3 is TGTGCCAGCAGATATCAGGGAGTCCACGAGCAGTACTTC. It is translated as CASRYQGVHEQYF.

This clonotype has a count of ten or more. The chain uses TRBV24-1 and TRBJ1-5, with TRBD1 identical over 9 bases. The CDR3 sequence is 13 residues long. CDR1 KGHDR and CDR2 SFDVKD come from the germline V gene. J lost 6 bases, V lost 7 bases, and 3 bases had no gene match. The CDR3 protein is CATSDRGGQPQHF. The DNA of the CDR3 is TGTGCCACCAGCGACAGGGGGGGTCAGCCCCAGCATTTT.

This clonotype has more than one count but fewer than ten. This chain uses TRBV19 with TRBJ1-1; a weak D match, TRBD1 (5 bases). V was pared by 6 bases and J by 6 bases, with 14 bases between. Per the germline V gene, CDR1 is LNHDA and CDR2 is SQIVND (reference sequence). The CDR3 consists of 13 residues. CDR3 residues: CASSPTPGAEAFF. CDR3 nucleotides: TGTGCCAGTAGCCCGACCCCGGGGGCTGAAGCTTTCTTT. The whole variable domain, filled in from reference TRBV19 and TRBJ1-1, reads DGGITQSPKYLFRKEGQNVTLSCEQNLNHDAMYWYRQDPGQGLRLIYYSQIVNDFQKGDIAEGYSVSREKKESFPLTVTSAQKNPTAFYLCASSPTPGAEAFFGQGTRLTVV.

This clonotype was seen a few times. The rearrangement uses TRBV30 and TRBJ1-1; D uncertain. V gave up 2 bases and J gave up 6 bases, with 19 bases separating them. Germline lookup yields CDR1 GTSNPN and CDR2 SVGIG (reference sequence). This CDR3 contains 15 residues. The CDR3 reads CAWSPVGLTLPEAFF. CDR3 nucleotides: TGTGCCTGGAGTCCAGTTGGTCTAACCTTGCCTGAAGCTTTCTTT.

In its sample, this clonotype was seen many times. The chain links TRBV7-3 to TRBJ1-6; D not certain. The length of the CDR3 is 13 residues. Germline V gives CDR1 SGHTA, CDR2 FQGTGA. V was shortened by 5 bases and J by 9 bases, with 11 bases between the two germline ends. The CDR3: CASSATTGSPLHF. In nucleotides, the CDR3 is TGTGCCAGCAGCGCTACAACGGGTTCACCCCTCCACTTT.

The chain couples TRBV29-1 to TRBJ2-7, with D maybe TRBD1 (5 bases). V was shortened by 1 base and J by 1 base, with 8 bases between the two germline ends. Per germline, CDR1 SQVTM and CDR2 ANQGSEA. The CDR3 covers 13 residues. The chain's CDR3 is CSVEGPGSYEQYF. The CDR3 region has the DNA TGCAGCGTTGAAGGGCCAGGGTCCTACGAGCAGTACTTC.